The present entry profiles one T cell receptor beta chain with its context. The antigen is unknown. The data were taken from a study of T cell responses to AZD1222 COVID-19 vaccine. The study, taken as a whole, reports: Mostly white British, mostly female donors; authors suggested clonal diversity may be underestimated. Increased Spike-specific TCR breadth and depth were observed after two AZD1222 doses. Recipients of AZD1222 seropositive at baseline numbered only five or six. Among spike-specific TCRs, nearly half reportedly target unmutated variant regions.

Measured with immunoSEQ multiplex PCR; TCRdb has only the in-frame clones, and not every one. Counted here are around 150,000 clones, around 90% occurring once; the ten biggest clones make up 3% to 3.5%. The starting material was peripheral blood, obtained 28 days after the second AZD1222 dose. The sequence was obtained from an adult who received the AZD1222 COVID-19 vaccine.

The CDR3 reads CASSQGLAGGYNEQFF. For the CDR3, the DNA is TGTGCCAGCAGCCAGGGACTAGCGGGAGGATACAATGAGCAGTTCTTC. V gene TRBV5-4 combines with J gene TRBJ2-1, with 15 bases aligning to TRBD2. The CDR3 totals 16 residues. With V trimmed by 4 bases and J by 4 bases, 3 bases remained unmatched. In germline, CDR1 is SGHNT, CDR2 YYREEE (reference sequence).